This T cell receptor beta chain was captured in a study of Graves' ophthalmopathy and Graves' hyperthyroidism. CDR1 is SGHTA, CDR2 FQGTGA, per germline. The CDR3 has 14 amino acids. V dropped 5 bases and J dropped 2 bases, with 12 bases sitting between them. Scientists amplified the TCR beta CDR3 regions from RNA transcripts. Investigators did first-round RT-PCR with HTBI primers, then second-round multiplex PCR. TCRdb passed the multiplex PCR reads through MiXCR, listing each CDR3 protein once. This table holds some 360,000 distinct CDR3 sequences, about 18% found once. In this sample, this clonotype turned up many times.

This sequence joins TRBV7-3 and TRBJ1-1, with D unclear. The sample taken for sequencing was peripheral blood. The receptor was derived from an adult woman with stable Graves' hyperthyroidism. CDR3 loop: CASSANAYNTEAFF. The CDR3 DNA is TGTGCCAGCAGCGCCAACGCCTATAACACTGAAGCTTTCTTT. The complete variable domain, with remaining parts taken from reference TRBV7-3 and TRBJ1-1, reads GAGVSQTPSNKVTEKGKYVELRCDPISGHTALYWYRQSLGQGPEFLIYFQGTGAADDSGLPNDRFFAVRPEGSVSTLKIQRTERGDSAVYLCASSANAYNTEAFFGQGTRLTVV.